These 26 T cell receptor beta chains were all obtained from the same sample, sequenced in a study of T cells in Graves' hyperthyroidism and ophthalmopathy. Amplified TCR beta CDR3 regions derived from RNA transcripts. First-round RT-PCR of the TCR CDR3 relied on the HTBI primer set. TCRdb passed the multiplex PCR reads through MiXCR, listing each CDR3 protein once. The sample carries roughly 520,000 distinct CDR3 sequences, around 24% recorded once. Sequencing was performed on blood. Source of these receptors: a woman under 40 with Graves' ophthalmopathy.

The table lists this clonotype with many counts. The chain employs TRBV24-1 and TRBJ2-5, with D unresolved. This CDR3 spans 12 amino acids. Trimming left V 4 bases short and J 4 bases short, with 6 bases between. Germline loops: CDR1 KGHDR, CDR2 SFDVKD. As DNA, the CDR3 is TGTGCCACCAGTGACCGGCTAGAGACCCAGTACTTC. The encoded protein is CATSDRLETQYF.

There are a few counts of this clonotype. The chain couples TRBV20-1 to TRBJ2-7; TRBD1 matches 8 bases. This CDR3 is built from 15 residues. Germline assignment: CDR1 DFQATT and CDR2 SNEGSKA (reference sequence). V gave up 3 bases and J gave up 3 bases; unmatched junction bases: 10. CDR3 coding DNA: TGCAGTGCTAGCCAACACAGGGGGAGGAACTACGAGCAGTACTTC. Its translation: CSASQHRGRNYEQYF.

To note about this clonotype: Since a much larger clone is just one base distant, this may be a read error. J is TRBJ2-7 and V is TRBV29-1; D is uncertain. This CDR3 spans 12 amino acids. Germline V lookup: CDR1 SQVTM, CDR2 ANQGSEA. CDR3 in amino acids: CSVDKGSYEQDF. DNA for the CDR3: TGCAGCGTTGACAAGGGTTCCTACGAGCAGGACTTC.

This clonotype came up many times. This sequence joins TRBV11-3 and TRBJ1-2; 9 bases line up with TRBD1. Per germline, CDR1 SGHNT and CDR2 YENEEA. After removal of 4 bases from V and 4 bases from J, the junction contained 7 bases not matched to a gene. This CDR3 is built from 15 residues. The CDR3 region is CASSSDRGAAYGYTF. Here the CDR3 DNA reads TGTGCCAGCAGCTCCGACAGGGGGGCTGCCTATGGCTACACCTTC.

This clonotype was counted ten times or more. This sequence joins TRBV12-3 or TRBV12-4 and TRBJ1-2, with D uncertain. V was pared by 2 bases and J by 4 bases, with 8 bases between. The CDR3 covers 13 residues. The CDR3 here is CASSLRSPYGYTF. As DNA, the CDR3 is TGTGCCAGCAGTTTAAGGTCCCCCTATGGCTACACCTTC.

This chain links TRBV20-1 with TRBJ2-7; possible D gene TRBD2, 5 bases. This CDR3 has 13 amino acids. Germline V gene lookup returns CDR1 DFQATT and CDR2 SNEGSKA (reference sequence). V lost 5 bases, J lost 6 bases, and 17 bases lay in between. CDR3 loop: CSAGGPAGPEQYF. Written as DNA, the CDR3 is TGCAGTGCTGGAGGCCCCGCTGGGCCCGAGCAGTACTTC.

The V and J genes are TRBV20-1 and TRBJ1-1; a possible D gene is TRBD1 (6 bases). This CDR3 is built from 15 residues. Germline CDR1 reads DFQATT; CDR2 reads SNEGSKA (reference sequence). Trimming removed 1 base at V and 3 bases at J, with 15 bases between. The CDR3 spells CSARVGQNVDTEAFF. The CDR3, as DNA: TGCAGTGCTAGAGTAGGACAGAATGTGGACACTGAAGCTTTCTTT.

This chain connects TRBV10-3 to TRBJ1-1, with a tentative D call TRBD1 (5 bases). Germline V CDR1 and CDR2: ENHRY, SYGVKD. There are 13 residues in the CDR3. V lost 7 bases and J lost 1, with 10 bases in between. The CDR3 nucleotides read TGTGCCATCACCCGGGACGCGAACACTGAAGCTTTCTTT. As protein: CAITRDANTEAFF.

The chain employs TRBV15 and TRBJ1-5, with D perhaps TRBD1 (5 bases). V was pared by 3 bases and J by 6 bases, with 12 bases between. The CDR3 totals 14 residues. The germline CDR1 and CDR2 sequences are LNHNV and YYDKDF (reference sequence). CDR3 region: CATSSVRGVQPQHF. Here the CDR3 DNA reads TGTGCCACCAGCAGTGTGAGGGGCGTTCAGCCCCAGCATTTT.

V gene TRBV3-1 combines with J gene TRBJ1-1; D unresolved. Germline CDR1 is LGHDT and CDR2 is YNNKEL (reference sequence). Trimming took off 3 bases at V and 1 base at J, with 12 bases between the two ends. The CDR3 length is 15 residues. The CDR3 DNA follows: TGTGCCAGCAGCCATTCAACGGTGGGGAACACTGAAGCTTTCTTT. Residues: CASSHSTVGNTEAFF.

This clonotype was found many times. The chain is built from TRBV6-1 and TRBJ1-2; D is uncertain. V was shortened by 2 bases and J by 14 bases, with 12 bases between the two germline ends. Germline V gene sequence: CDR1 MNHNS, CDR2 SASEGT. CDR3 length: 11 amino acids. CDR3 amino acids: CASSEFSGCTF. The CDR3 region has the DNA TGTGCCAGCAGTGAATTTTCGGGGTGTACCTTC.

V gene TRBV2 combines with J gene TRBJ1-2, with TRBD1 as a possible D gene (5 bases). The CDR3 runs 14 residues. V lost 2 bases and J 5 bases, leaving 12 bases between the germline ends. Germline V gives CDR1 SNHLY, CDR2 FYNNEI. In nucleotides, the CDR3 is TGTGCCAGCAGTGAAAACGGGGGAGTGTATGGCTACACCTTC. It yields the protein CASSENGGVYGYTF.

This clonotype was found many times. At one of its ends the junction is not consistent with the germline gene, which may arise from a read error. As DNA, the CDR3 is TGCAGTGCTGAGGGGAGCTCTGGGGTCAACGTCCTGACTTTC. Protein product: CSAEGSSGVNVLTF. The rearrangement uses TRBV20-1 and TRBJ2-6; D tentatively reads TRBD1 or TRBD2 (5 bases each). The germline gives CDR1 DFQATT, CDR2 SNEGSKA (reference sequence). The CDR3 spans 14 residues.

This clonotype was counted ten times or more. The chain combines TRBV28 with TRBJ1-2; no definite D call. Germline CDR1 MDHEN, CDR2 SYDVKM. Trimming removed 5 bases from V and 4 bases from J, with 8 bases in between. This CDR3 region has 12 residues. For the CDR3, the DNA is TGTGCCAGCAGTCCCGCCCTCTATGGCTACACCTTC. Translating it yields CASSPALYGYTF.

This clonotype was observed a few times. The CDR3: CASSIGGNGYTF. The CDR3 bases are TGTGCCAGTAGTATAGGAGGGAATGGCTACACCTTC. The chain has TRBV19 and TRBJ1-2, with D hard to call. The germline V gene encodes CDR1 LNHDA and CDR2 SQIVND (reference sequence). The CDR3 runs 12 residues. Trimming took off 1 base at V and 6 bases at J, with 6 bases between the two ends.

Points on this clonotype: This may be a read error: a much more frequent sequence differs by one nucleotide. J is TRBJ2-5 and V is TRBV30; 10 bases are shared with TRBD2. Germline V gene data show CDR1 as GTSNPN and CDR2 as SVGIG (reference sequence). This CDR3 spans 16 amino acids. V lost 2 bases, J lost 5 bases, and 11 bases stayed unmatched. CDR3 in amino acids: CAWSRTLAGEPETQYF. CDR3 DNA: TGTGCCTGGAGTCGGACCCTAGCGGGGGAGCCGGAGACCCAGTACTTC.

The chain carries TRBV2 and TRBJ1-2; tentative D call: TRBD1 (5 bases). Deletions cut 5 bases from V and 8 bases from J, with 12 bases between. Germline V gene lookup returns CDR1 SNHLY and CDR2 FYNNEI. There are 12 residues in the CDR3. In DNA form, the CDR3 reads TGTGCCAGCAGTTTTGCAGGGTGGGGCTACACCTTC. Translated, it gives CASSFAGWGYTF.

This clonotype came up a few times. The chain couples TRBV7-2 to TRBJ1-3; D not certain. CDR1 is SGHTA and CDR2 is FQGNSA in the germline V gene. The V end was cut by 0 bases, the J end by 0 bases, with 6 bases between. This CDR3 contains 15 residues. Written as DNA, the CDR3 is TGTGCCAGCAGCTTAGCGACGAGCTCTGGAAACACCATATATTTT. Amino acid sequence: CASSLATSSGNTIYF.

This clonotype showed up just a few times. Just one base apart from a much larger clone, this may be a read error. V and J are TRBV20-1 and TRBJ2-5; D gene uncertain. CDR1 and CDR2 (germline): DFQATT, SNEGSKA (reference sequence). V lost 7 bases, J lost 1 base, and 13 bases lay in between. This CDR3 comprises 13 residues. The CDR3 region is CSVRVYPQETQYF. In DNA, the CDR3 is TGCAGTGTTAGGGTCTACCCCCAAGAGACCCAGTACTTC.

Details on this clonotype: This may be a read error, as it is one base from a much larger clone. This rearrangement joins TRBV27 to TRBJ1-5, with TRBD1 matching over 7 bases. The CDR3 is made up of 14 amino acids. CDR1 is MNHEY, CDR2 SMNVEV, per germline (reference sequence). V lost 10 bases to trimming and J lost 1 base; unmatched junction nucleotides: 7. CDR3: CAIAQGVSNQPQHF. CDR3 sequence (DNA): TGTGCCATCGCCCAGGGGGTAAGCAATCAGCCCCAGCATTTT.

This clonotype was observed at least ten times. CDR3 sequence (DNA): TGCGCCAGCAGCCACCTCACCGGACAGGGGGCGGACTATGGCTACACCTTC. Protein sequence: CASSHLTGQGADYGYTF. The rearrangement links TRBV4-1 to TRBJ1-2; 11 nucleotides match TRBD1. J lost 3 bases, V lost 3 bases, and 9 bases had no gene match. Germline assignment: CDR1 MGHRA and CDR2 YSYEKL. This CDR3 region has 17 residues.

This clonotype was seen many times. V usage is TRBV27 and J usage is TRBJ1-5; no clear D. The length of the CDR3 is 14 residues. Germline CDR1 MNHEY, CDR2 SMNVEV (reference sequence). V was trimmed by 3 bases and J by 0 bases, leaving 6 bases between them. DNA for the CDR3: TGTGCCAGCAGTTTTTCGGCTAGCAATCAGCCCCAGCATTTT. Translation gives CASSFSASNQPQHF.

This clonotype was observed a handful of times. V is TRBV14 and J is TRBJ1-2, with TRBD1 matching over 7 bases. V was clipped by 4 bases and J by 8 bases; unmatched bases: 7. The CDR3 sequence is 13 residues long. CDR1 and CDR2 (germline): SGHDN, FVKESK. CDR3 nucleotide sequence: TGTGCCAGCAGCCGCGACAGGGTTGGCGGCTACACCTTC. This codes for CASSRDRVGGYTF.

In this sample, this clonotype turned up many times. CDR3: CASRLTGTGNTGELFF. CDR3 DNA sequence: TGTGCCAGCAGACTCACCGGGACAGGGAACACCGGGGAGCTGTTTTTT. This rearrangement joins TRBV6-1 to TRBJ2-2, with 8 nucleotides matching TRBD1. CDR1 MNHNS and CDR2 SASEGT come from the germline V gene. Trimming cost V 6 bases and J 1 base; bases outside gene matches: 7. This CDR3 contains 16 residues.

The chain combines TRBV5-1 with TRBJ1-1, with no clear D. Germline V gene lookup returns CDR1 SGHRS and CDR2 YFSETQ. The CDR3 contains 15 residues. Trimming removed 0 bases from V and 0 bases from J, with 9 bases in between. The CDR3 reads CASSLVPGLNTEAFF. CDR3 nucleotides: TGCGCCAGCAGCTTGGTGCCAGGCCTGAACACTGAAGCTTTCTTT.

This clonotype was found many times. The CDR3 loop is CASSSRTEMNTEAFF. In DNA, the CDR3 is TGTGCCAGCAGTTCACGGACAGAAATGAACACTGAAGCTTTCTTT. This chain connects TRBV28 to TRBJ1-1, with D perhaps matching TRBD1 (6 bases). The CDR3 sequence is 15 residues long. The V and J ends lost 4 bases and 0 bases respectively, with 12 bases between them. CDR1 is MDHEN, CDR2 SYDVKM, per germline.